This T cell receptor beta chain came from a study of OX40 agonist ivuxolimab in advanced cancers. Whole-study context: Participants, approximately 81% male, averaged roughly 55 years of age, ranging from roughly 23 to 90. Partial responses occurred in Three dose-escalation patients, one with hepatocellular carcinoma and two with cutaneous melanoma. Findings of the study overall: CD8+ T cells averaged more expanded clones than CD4+.

Trimming pared 4 bases from V and 2 bases from J, leaving 9 bases between. CDR3 length equals 14 residues. Germline V gives CDR1 LGHNA, CDR2 YSLEER. Method: immunoSEQ multiplex PCR; TCRdb's copy keeps in-frame clones and lacks some. The sample lists approximately 82,000 clones; 85% to 90% were seen once. This clone came up once. What it recognizes is unknown. The receptor was derived from an adult with an advanced solid tumor such as melanoma, head and neck, liver or kidney cancer. Here the sequenced sample was CD4+ or CD8+ T cells sorted from blood, taken in a trial of the OX40 agonist ivuxolimab. J is TRBJ1-3 and V is TRBV4-3; D is possibly TRBD1 (5 bases). The CDR3 nucleotides are TGCGCCAGCAGCCTGGGGGGACCTGGAAACACCATATATTTT. This codes for CASSLGGPGNTIYF.